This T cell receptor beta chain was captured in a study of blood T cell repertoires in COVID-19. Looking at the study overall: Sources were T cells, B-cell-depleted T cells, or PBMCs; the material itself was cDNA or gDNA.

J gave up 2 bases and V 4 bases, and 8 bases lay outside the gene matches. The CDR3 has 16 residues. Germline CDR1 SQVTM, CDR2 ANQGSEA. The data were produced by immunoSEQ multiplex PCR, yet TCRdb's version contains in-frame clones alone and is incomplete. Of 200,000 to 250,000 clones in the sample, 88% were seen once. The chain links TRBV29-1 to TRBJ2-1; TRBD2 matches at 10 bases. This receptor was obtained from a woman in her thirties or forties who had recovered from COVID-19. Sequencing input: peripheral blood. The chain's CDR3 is CSVGGSSGRAYNEQFF. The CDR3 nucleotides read TGCAGCGTTGGCGGGTCCAGCGGGAGGGCCTACAATGAGCAGTTCTTC.